The 11 T cell receptor beta chains below all came from one sample that was sequenced in a study of T cells in Graves' hyperthyroidism and ophthalmopathy. There were TCR beta CDR3 regions amplified from RNA transcripts. Researchers ran a first-round RT-PCR on the TCR CDR3 using the HTBI primer set. TCRdb reprocessed the multiplex PCR reads with MiXCR, giving one entry per CDR3 protein. The data contain 250,000 to 300,000 distinct CDR3 sequences, about an eighth of them singletons. Sample: blood. These receptors all stem from a woman in her twenties or thirties with Graves' hyperthyroidism that later progressed to Graves' ophthalmopathy.

The chain uses TRBV19 and TRBJ2-2, with D perhaps given as TRBD1 or TRBD2 (5 bases each). Germline V gene lookup returns CDR1 LNHDA and CDR2 SQIVND (reference sequence). The CDR3 covers 15 residues. The V end lost 8 bases, the J end lost 5 bases, and 18 bases lay between the germline ends. The CDR3 bases are TGTGCCAGTCGGGACCTTTTGGGGAGAACCGGGGAGCTGTTTTTT. The encoded protein is CASRDLLGRTGELFF.

This clonotype was seen ten or more times. The J gene is TRBJ2-1, the V gene TRBV29-1, with a weak D call TRBD1 (6 bases). V shed 5 bases and J shed 2 bases, with 13 bases lying between them. CDR1 is SQVTM, CDR2 ANQGSEA, per germline. The CDR3 covers 14 residues. CDR3 DNA sequence: TGCAGCGTTCCCAGGGGAGACCCCTACAATGAGCAGTTCTTC. Translated: CSVPRGDPYNEQFF.

This clonotype showed up many times. V and J are TRBV12-3 or TRBV12-4 and TRBJ2-7; D is perhaps TRBD1 or TRBD2 (5 bases each). The V end was cut by 3 bases, the J end by 6 bases, with 15 bases between. The length of the CDR3 is 14 residues. The CDR3 bases are TGTGCCAGCAGTTTGTCCGGGACCCAGGGCGAGCAGTACTTC. It codes for CASSLSGTQGEQYF.

This clonotype came up many times. The V gene is TRBV10-3, the J gene TRBJ2-7; either TRBD1 or TRBD2 may supply D (5 bases each). The CDR3 length is 12 residues. V dropped 8 bases and J dropped 3 bases, with 11 bases sitting between them. Germline assignment: CDR1 ENHRY and CDR2 SYGVKD. CDR3 sequence (DNA): TGTGCCATCGGGACGGGGCTCTACGAGCAGTACTTC. Translation gives CAIGTGLYEQYF.

This chain links TRBV6-1 with TRBJ1-4; D gene unclear. CDR1 and CDR2 from the germline V gene are MNHNS and SASEGT. The ends were cut back, 8 bases at V and 5 bases at J, with 9 bases in the middle. The CDR3 consists of 12 residues. The CDR3 reads CASGRMNEKLFF. The DNA of the CDR3 is TGTGCCAGCGGGCGGATGAATGAAAAACTGTTTTTT.

This clonotype was detected many times. This rearrangement joins TRBV10-2 to TRBJ2-5; 10 bases match TRBD2. Germline CDR1 WSHSY, CDR2 SAAADI. The CDR3 runs 15 residues. V trimming: 5 bases; J trimming: 5 bases; junction bases outside the gene matches: 8. Here the CDR3 reads CASSIGGLAAETQYF. The CDR3 DNA sequence: TGCGCCAGCAGTATAGGAGGACTAGCGGCCGAGACCCAGTACTTC.

This chain uses TRBV27 with TRBJ2-2; D is ambiguous. CDR3 size: 16 residues. The germline V gene encodes CDR1 MNHEY and CDR2 SMNVEV (reference sequence). V lost 3 bases, J lost 6 bases, and 17 bases lay in between. DNA of the CDR3: TGTGCCAGCAGTTTTCCCATGGGCTCCTCCGCCGGGGAGCTGTTTTTT. Translation: CASSFPMGSSAGELFF.

This clonotype was counted at least ten times. V is TRBV6-2 or TRBV6-3 and J is TRBJ2-5; D may be TRBD1 or TRBD2 (5 bases each). Germline CDR1 reads MNHEY; CDR2 reads SVGEGT. The length of the CDR3 is 16 residues. V gave up 5 bases and J gave up 5 bases, with 21 bases separating them. The CDR3 reads CASSPTPEGWGETQYF. The CDR3 coding sequence is TGTGCCAGCAGTCCGACACCCGAGGGGTGGGGGGAGACCCAGTACTTC.

This clonotype was counted many times. The rearrangement uses TRBV9 and TRBJ2-1; TRBD1 is a possible D gene (5 bases). Germline V gene lookup returns CDR1 SGDLS and CDR2 YYNGEE. V lost 0 bases to trimming and J lost 0 bases, with 10 bases between them. This CDR3 is built from 16 residues. CDR3 protein: CASSVGGYDSYNEQFF. CDR3 nucleotide sequence: TGTGCCAGCAGCGTAGGGGGCTACGACTCCTACAATGAGCAGTTCTTC.

Notes on this clonotype: The junction departs from germline at one end; a sequencing error may be responsible. The gene calls are TRBV4-1 and TRBJ2-1; no reliable D call. The CDR3 consists of 11 residues. Germline V CDR1 and CDR2: MGHRA, YSYEKL. CDR3 DNA sequence: TGCGTCAGCAGCCGTGATCAGAAGCAGTTCTTC. It yields the protein CVSSRDQKQFF.

Notes on this clonotype: One end of the junction fails to match germline, which may point to a read error. The rearrangement links TRBV7-2 to TRBJ2-6; a weak D match, TRBD1 (5 bases). The CDR3 is 15 residues long. Germline assignment: CDR1 SGHTA and CDR2 FQGNSA. The CDR3: CASSLDLPGANVLIF. Written as DNA, the CDR3 is TGTGCCAGCAGCTTAGACCTTCCTGGGGCCAACGTCCTGATTTTC.